Here is one TCR beta chain with its context. This specimen belongs to a study of control samples from healthy donors and cancer patients. Measured with immunoSEQ multiplex PCR; TCRdb has only the in-frame clones, and not every one. The data contain 150,000 to 200,000 clones, roughly 95% of them singletons. Trimming removed 1 base at V and 3 bases at J, with 12 bases between. The CDR3 sequence is 16 residues long. Germline CDR1 and CDR2: SGHTA and FQGNSA. The sample taken for sequencing was blood. The gene calls are TRBV7-2 and TRBJ1-4; TRBD1 might be the D (5 bases). The clonotype originates from a woman between 55 and 75 years old in good health. In DNA form, the CDR3 reads TGTGCCAGCAGCTTAGTTGGGGACGGATCTAATGAAAAACTGTTTTTT. Protein product: CASSLVGDGSNEKLFF.